The entry below gives a single T cell receptor (beta chain) sequence along with its context. Its antigen is currently not known. Nothing much larger sits one base from this clone, and base qualities are not available. The sample carries other DNA sequences with the same CDR3. The data originate from a study of control samples from healthy donors and cancer patients (dated by TCRdb to 2018 to 2021). Between the V and J ends, shortened by 2 bases and 3 bases respectively, the junction contains 7 bases. Counted from cysteine to phenylalanine, this CDR3 has 13 amino acids. The DNA shown is the 39-base CDR3, in frame from base 1. CDR1 SEHNR and CDR2 FQNEAQ are derived from the germline V gene (reference sequence). The library was prepared using the immunoSEQ multiplex PCR assay. TCRdb re-hosts the immuneACCESS table, in-frame sequences only. Its copies lack some clones; in the studies checked, an unresolved V gene accounts for under half of them, and the cause for the rest is not known. The sample includes roughly 190,000 clones, with around 91% observed a single time. Approximately 1.4% of the sample belongs to the ten largest clones.

The chain was built from TRBV7-9 and TRBJ1-1; no D segment can be confidently identified. Material: blood. The clonotype was recovered from a woman under 40 in good health. The nucleotide sequence reads as follows: TGTGCCAGCAGCTTACGGGGAGACACTGAAGCTTTCTTT. This gives the protein CASSLRGDTEAFF.